This T cell receptor beta chain was sequenced for a study of blood T cell repertoires in COVID-19. About the research overall: COVID-19 samples from acute and convalescent phases originated in the United States, Italy and Spain.

CDR1 is SNHLY, CDR2 FYNNEI, per germline. This CDR3 spans 14 amino acids. V was cut by 5 bases and J by 0 bases, with 10 bases left in between. Data came from immunoSEQ multiplex PCR; TCRdb stores just in-frame clones and leaves some out. Here the sample spans more than 90,000 clones, over 60% being singletons. This clonotype was sampled from an older man with acute or convalescent COVID-19. The sequencing sample was made of peripheral blood. The rearrangement joins TRBV2 to TRBJ1-2; D unresolved. DNA of the CDR3: TGTGCCAGCAGTTACAGCCTTTCTAACTATGGCTACACCTTC. This encodes CASSYSLSNYGYTF.